The TCR beta chain under discussion was sequenced for a study of shared clonotypes between healthy human individuals. TCRdb keeps only in-frame clones here, not all; method: immunoSEQ multiplex PCR. Of around 2.5 million clones in the sample, approximately 94% were seen once. The germline V gene has CDR1 MDHEN and CDR2 SYDVKM. V trimming: 4 bases; J trimming: 2 bases; junction bases outside the gene matches: 14. CDR3 size: 18 residues. The clonotype comes from a man between 18 and 35 years old in good health. Some clones in this sample may be carry-over from other donors' samples. The chain has TRBV28 and TRBJ2-3; 8 bases agree with TRBD2. Input material: naive CD4+ T cells from PBMCs. Subset reported: CD45RA+ positively selected. The CDR3 protein is CASSYPLSGGGVTDTQYF. CDR3 sequence (DNA): TGTGCCAGCAGTTACCCCCTAAGCGGGGGTGGGGTCACAGATACGCAGTATTTT.